Here is one T cell receptor beta chain with its context. These data are taken from a study of blood T cell repertoires in COVID-19. Study background: Some COVID-19 samples were acute and others convalescent; all came from the United States, Italy and Spain. Sources were T cells, B-cell-depleted T cells, or PBMCs; the material itself was cDNA or gDNA.

How the authors handled the data: Scientists estimated how many nucleated cells there were by amplifying reference gene primers. Only in-frame clones appear in the TCRdb table, and some are missing; sequencing was by immunoSEQ multiplex PCR. V, J and clone size are those of that table, while D and trimming were read from the DNA. The sample holds about 110,000 clones; about 88% are singletons and the top ten take approximately 3.4%. The receptor's source is a woman aged 50 to 60 with acute or convalescent COVID-19. Specimen: peripheral blood.

CDR3 region: CASSPLTTSGEQFF. The CDR3, as DNA: TGTGCCAGTAGCCCATTAACTACCAGCGGTGAGCAGTTCTTC. The chain recombines TRBV19 with TRBJ2-1; possibly TRBD2 for D (5 bases). Germline CDR1 reads LNHDA; CDR2 reads SQIVND (reference sequence). The CDR3 totals 14 residues. Trimming removed 6 bases at V and 9 bases at J, with 18 bases between.